This T cell receptor beta chain was observed in a study of T cell changes during pregnancy in multiple sclerosis. V lost 6 bases to trimming and J lost 11 bases; unmatched junction nucleotides: 4. Germline V gene data show CDR1 as SGHTA and CDR2 as FQGNSA. The CDR3 length is 12 residues. Produced via immunoSEQ multiplex PCR; TCRdb's table is partial and in-frame only. The sample lists roughly 100,000 clones, 90% to 95% occurring once. The sequences come from peripheral blood, collected after pregnancy. The chain combines TRBV7-2 with TRBJ2-3; 11 bases are a match to TRBD2. This TCR came from a female donor in good health, enrolled as a control in a pregnancy study. The CDR3 DNA follows: TGTGCCAGCAGAGACGGACTAGCGGGGCAGTATTTT. Translation gives CASRDGLAGQYF.